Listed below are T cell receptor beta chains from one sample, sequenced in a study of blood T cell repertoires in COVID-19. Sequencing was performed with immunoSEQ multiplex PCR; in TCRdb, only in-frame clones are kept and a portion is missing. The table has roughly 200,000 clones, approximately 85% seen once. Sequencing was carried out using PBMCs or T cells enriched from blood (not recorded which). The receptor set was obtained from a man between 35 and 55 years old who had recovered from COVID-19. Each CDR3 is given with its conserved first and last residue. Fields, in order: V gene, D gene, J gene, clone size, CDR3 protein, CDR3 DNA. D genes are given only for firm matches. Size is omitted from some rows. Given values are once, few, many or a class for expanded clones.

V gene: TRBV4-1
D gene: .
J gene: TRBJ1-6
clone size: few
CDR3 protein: CASSQDSGGSPLHF
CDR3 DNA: TGCGCCAGCAGCCAAGATTCTGGGGGGTCACCCCTCCACTTT

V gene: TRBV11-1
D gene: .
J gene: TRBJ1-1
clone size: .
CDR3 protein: CASSLAVQLNTEAFF
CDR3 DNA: TGTGCCAGCAGCTTAGCGGTACAGTTGAACACTGAAGCTTTCTTT

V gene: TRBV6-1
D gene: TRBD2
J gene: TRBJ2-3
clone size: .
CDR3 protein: CASSETSGGFTDTQYF
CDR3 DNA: TGTGCCAGCAGTGAAACTAGCGGGGGCTTCACAGATACGCAGTATTTT

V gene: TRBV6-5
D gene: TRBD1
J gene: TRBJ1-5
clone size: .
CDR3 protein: CASRRDRAQPQHF
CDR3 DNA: TGTGCCAGCAGGCGGGACAGGGCTCAGCCCCAGCATTTT

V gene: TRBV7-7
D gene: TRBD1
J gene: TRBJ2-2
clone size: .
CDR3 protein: CASSPGRGNTGELFF
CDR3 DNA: TGTGCTAGCAGCCCCGGCAGGGGGAATACCGGGGAGCTGTTTTTT

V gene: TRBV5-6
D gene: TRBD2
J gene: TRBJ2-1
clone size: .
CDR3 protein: CASSPPVLAGAAYNEQFF
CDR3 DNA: TGTGCCAGCAGCCCCCCGGTGCTAGCGGGAGCGGCTTACAATGAGCAGTTCTTC

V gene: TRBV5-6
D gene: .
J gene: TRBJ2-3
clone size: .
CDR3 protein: CASSLVGLGDTDTQYF
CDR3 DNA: TGTGCCAGCAGCTTGGTTGGGTTGGGAGACACAGATACGCAGTATTTT

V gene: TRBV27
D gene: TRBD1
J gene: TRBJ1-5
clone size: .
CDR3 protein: CASSPHQGANQPQHF
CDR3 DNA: TGTGCCAGCAGTCCACACCAGGGGGCTAATCAGCCCCAGCATTTT

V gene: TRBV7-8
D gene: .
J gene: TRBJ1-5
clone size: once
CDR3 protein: CASSPPGARPNQPQHF
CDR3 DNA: TGTGCCAGCAGTCCACCTGGGGCCAGACCTAATCAGCCCCAGCATTTT

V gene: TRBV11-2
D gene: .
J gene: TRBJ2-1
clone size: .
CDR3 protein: CASSLGTGSSYNEQFF
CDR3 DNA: TGTGCCAGCAGCTTAGGAACCGGGAGTTCCTACAATGAGCAGTTCTTC

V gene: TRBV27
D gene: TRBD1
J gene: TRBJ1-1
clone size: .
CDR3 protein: CASSSGQTLAEAFF
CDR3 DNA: TGTGCCAGCAGCTCGGGACAGACCTTAGCTGAAGCTTTCTTT

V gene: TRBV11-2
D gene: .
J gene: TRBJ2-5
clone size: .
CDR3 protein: CASSFGTQETQYF
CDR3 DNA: TGTGCCAGCAGCTTTGGGACACAAGAGACCCAGTACTTC

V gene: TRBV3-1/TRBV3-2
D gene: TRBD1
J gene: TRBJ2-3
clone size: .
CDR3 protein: CASSLSGTGDTQYF
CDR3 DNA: TGTGCCAGCAGCCTTTCCGGGACAGGGGATACGCAGTATTTT

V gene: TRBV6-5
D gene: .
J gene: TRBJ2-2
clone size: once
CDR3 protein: CASTDSPTGELFF
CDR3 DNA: TGTGCCAGCACCGATAGCCCCACCGGGGAGCTGTTTTTT

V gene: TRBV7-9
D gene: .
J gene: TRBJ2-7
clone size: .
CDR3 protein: CASSRLGTPDTYEQYF
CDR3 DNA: TGTGCCAGCAGCCGATTAGGGACACCTGACACCTACGAGCAGTACTTC

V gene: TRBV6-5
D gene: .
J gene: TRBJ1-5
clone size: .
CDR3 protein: CASSQGSNQPQHF
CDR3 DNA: TGTGCCAGCAGTCAGGGGAGCAATCAGCCCCAGCATTTT

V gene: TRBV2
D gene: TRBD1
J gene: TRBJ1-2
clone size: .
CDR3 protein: CASQGGVSYGYTF
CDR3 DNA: TGTGCCAGCCAGGGGGGTGTATCCTATGGCTACACCTTC

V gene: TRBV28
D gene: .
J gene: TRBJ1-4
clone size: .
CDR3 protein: CASSFVGSTNEKLFF
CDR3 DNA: TGTGCCAGCAGTTTTGTTGGTAGTACTAATGAAAAACTGTTTTTT

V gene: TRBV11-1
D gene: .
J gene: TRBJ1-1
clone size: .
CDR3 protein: CASSPGAGAGTEAFF
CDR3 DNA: TGTGCCAGCAGCCCAGGGGCGGGGGCTGGGACTGAAGCTTTCTTT

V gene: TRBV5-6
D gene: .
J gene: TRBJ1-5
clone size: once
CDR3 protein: CASSFSGALRNQPQHF
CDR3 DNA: TGTGCCAGCAGCTTTTCCGGAGCACTCCGAAATCAGCCCCAGCATTTT

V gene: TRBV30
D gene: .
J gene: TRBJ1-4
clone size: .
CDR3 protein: CAWRTGSTNEKLFF
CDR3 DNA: TGTGCCTGGAGAACAGGGAGTACTAATGAAAAACTGTTTTTT

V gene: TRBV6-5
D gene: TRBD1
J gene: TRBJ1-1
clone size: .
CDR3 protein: CASRAGQGTGEAFF
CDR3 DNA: TGTGCCAGCAGAGCGGGACAGGGGACCGGTGAAGCTTTCTTT

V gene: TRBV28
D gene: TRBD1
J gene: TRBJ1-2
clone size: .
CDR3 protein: CASSLRGQGSSYTF
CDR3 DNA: TGTGCCAGCAGTTTAAGGGGACAGGGATCGAGCTACACCTTC

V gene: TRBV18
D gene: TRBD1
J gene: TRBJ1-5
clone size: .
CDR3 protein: CASSLDRGRQPQHF
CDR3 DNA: TGTGCCAGCTCACTGGACAGGGGGCGTCAGCCCCAGCATTTT

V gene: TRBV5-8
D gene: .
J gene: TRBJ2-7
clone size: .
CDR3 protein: CASSLQGGDEQYF
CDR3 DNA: TGTGCCAGCAGCTTGCAGGGGGGAGACGAGCAGTACTTC

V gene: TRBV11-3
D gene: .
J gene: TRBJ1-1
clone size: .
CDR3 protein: CASSSPTEAFF
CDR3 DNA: TGTGCCAGCAGCTCCCCAACTGAAGCTTTCTTT

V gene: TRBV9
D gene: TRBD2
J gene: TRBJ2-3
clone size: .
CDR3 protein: CASSEGLAGTAGDTQYF
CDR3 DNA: TGTGCCAGCAGCGAGGGACTAGCGGGAACGGCTGGAGATACGCAGTATTTT

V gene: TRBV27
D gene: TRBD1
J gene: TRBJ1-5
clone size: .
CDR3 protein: CASSRTGTGLQPQHF
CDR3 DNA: TGTGCCAGCAGCCGAACCGGGACAGGGTTGCAGCCCCAGCATTTT

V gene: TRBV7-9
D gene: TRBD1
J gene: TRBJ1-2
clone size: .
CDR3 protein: CASSNPGQDGYTF
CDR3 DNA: TGTGCCAGCAGCAATCCGGGACAGGATGGCTACACCTTC

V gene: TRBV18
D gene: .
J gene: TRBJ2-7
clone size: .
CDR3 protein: CASSVTRDSLYEQYF
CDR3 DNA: TGTGCCAGCTCCGTCACCCGGGACTCCCTCTACGAGCAGTACTTC

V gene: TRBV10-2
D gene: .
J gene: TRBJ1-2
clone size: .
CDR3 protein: CASSEAGFYGYTF
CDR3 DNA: TGCGCCAGCAGTGAGGCGGGGTTCTATGGCTACACCTTC

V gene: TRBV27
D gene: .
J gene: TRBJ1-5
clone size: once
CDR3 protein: CASSLAGGQPQHF
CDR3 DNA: TGTGCCAGCAGTTTGGCAGGAGGGCAGCCCCAGCATTTT

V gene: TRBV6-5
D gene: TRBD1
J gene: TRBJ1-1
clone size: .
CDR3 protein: CASSYWGQGDTEAFF
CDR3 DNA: TGTGCCAGCAGTTACTGGGGGCAGGGGGACACTGAAGCTTTCTTT

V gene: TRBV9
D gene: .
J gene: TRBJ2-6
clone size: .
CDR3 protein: CASSVPQSGANVLTF
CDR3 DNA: TGTGCCAGCAGCGTGCCCCAGTCTGGGGCCAACGTCCTGACTTTC

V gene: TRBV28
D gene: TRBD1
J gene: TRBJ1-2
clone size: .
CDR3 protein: CASSSTQDSIRGAASYTF
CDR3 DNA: TGTGCCAGCAGTTCGACCCAGGACTCTATCAGGGGGGCTGCGAGCTACACCTTC

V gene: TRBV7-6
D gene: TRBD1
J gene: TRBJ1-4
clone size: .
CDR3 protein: CASSPGQAFATNEKLFF
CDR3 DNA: TGTGCCAGCAGCCCGGGACAGGCGTTCGCAACTAATGAAAAACTGTTTTTT

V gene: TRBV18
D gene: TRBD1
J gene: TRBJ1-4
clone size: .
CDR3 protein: CASSRTGGPNEKLFF
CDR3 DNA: TGTGCCAGCTCCCGTACAGGGGGCCCTAATGAAAAACTGTTTTTT

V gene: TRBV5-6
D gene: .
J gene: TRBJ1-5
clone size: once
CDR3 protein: CASSLGTGQPQHF
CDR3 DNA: TGTGCCAGCAGCTTGGGAACGGGGCAGCCCCAGCATTTT